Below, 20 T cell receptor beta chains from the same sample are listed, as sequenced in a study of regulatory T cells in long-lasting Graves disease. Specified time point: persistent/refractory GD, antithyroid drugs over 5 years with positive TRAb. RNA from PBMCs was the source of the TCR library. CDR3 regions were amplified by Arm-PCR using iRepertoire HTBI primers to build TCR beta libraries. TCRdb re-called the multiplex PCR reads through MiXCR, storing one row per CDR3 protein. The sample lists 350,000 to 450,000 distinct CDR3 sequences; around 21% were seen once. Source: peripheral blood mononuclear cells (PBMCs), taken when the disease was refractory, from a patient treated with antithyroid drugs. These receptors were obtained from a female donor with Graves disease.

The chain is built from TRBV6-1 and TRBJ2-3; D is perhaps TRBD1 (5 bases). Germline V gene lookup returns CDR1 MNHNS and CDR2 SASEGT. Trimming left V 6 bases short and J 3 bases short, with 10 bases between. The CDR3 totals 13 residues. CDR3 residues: CASRQDLTDTQYF. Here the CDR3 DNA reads TGTGCCAGCAGACAGGATCTGACAGATACGCAGTATTTT.

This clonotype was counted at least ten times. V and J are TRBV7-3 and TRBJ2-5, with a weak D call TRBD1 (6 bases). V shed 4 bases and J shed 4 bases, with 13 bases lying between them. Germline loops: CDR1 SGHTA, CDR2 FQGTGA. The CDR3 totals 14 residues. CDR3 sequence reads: CASSSMDRAETQYF. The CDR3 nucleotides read TGTGCCAGCAGCTCCATGGACAGAGCAGAGACCCAGTACTTC.

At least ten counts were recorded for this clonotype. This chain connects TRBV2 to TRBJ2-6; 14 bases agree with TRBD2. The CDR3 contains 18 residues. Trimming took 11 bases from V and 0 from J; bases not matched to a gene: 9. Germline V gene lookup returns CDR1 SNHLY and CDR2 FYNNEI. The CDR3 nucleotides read TGTGCCCGACAGGAGGGACTAGCGGGAGACTCTGGGGCCAACGTCCTGACTTTC. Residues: CARQEGLAGDSGANVLTF.

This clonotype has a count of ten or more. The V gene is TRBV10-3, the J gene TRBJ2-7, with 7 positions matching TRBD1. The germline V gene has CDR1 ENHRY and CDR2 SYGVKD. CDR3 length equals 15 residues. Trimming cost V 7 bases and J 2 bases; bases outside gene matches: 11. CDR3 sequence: CAIKTGTETPYEQYF. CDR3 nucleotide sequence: TGTGCCATCAAGACCGGGACAGAGACCCCCTACGAGCAGTACTTC.

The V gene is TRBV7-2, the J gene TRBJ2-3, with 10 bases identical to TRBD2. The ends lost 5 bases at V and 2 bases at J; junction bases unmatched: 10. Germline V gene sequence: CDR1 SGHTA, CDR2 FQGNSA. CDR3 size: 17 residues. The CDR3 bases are TGTGCCAGCAGCCCCCGTCGGACTAGCGGAAACACAGATACGCAGTATTTT. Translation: CASSPRRTSGNTDTQYF.

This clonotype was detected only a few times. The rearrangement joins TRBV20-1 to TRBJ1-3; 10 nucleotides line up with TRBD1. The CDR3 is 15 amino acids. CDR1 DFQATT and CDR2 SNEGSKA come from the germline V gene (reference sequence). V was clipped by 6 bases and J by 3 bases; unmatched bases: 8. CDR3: CSAASGTGDGNTIYF. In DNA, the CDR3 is TGCAGTGCCGCGTCAGGGACAGGGGATGGAAACACCATATATTTT.

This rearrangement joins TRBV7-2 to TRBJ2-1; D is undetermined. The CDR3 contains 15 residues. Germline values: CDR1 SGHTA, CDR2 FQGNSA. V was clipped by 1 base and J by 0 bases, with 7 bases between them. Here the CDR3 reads CASSLGWGSYNEQFF. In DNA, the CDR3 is TGTGCCAGCAGCTTAGGCTGGGGCTCCTACAATGAGCAGTTCTTC. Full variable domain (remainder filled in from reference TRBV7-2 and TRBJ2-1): GAGVSQSPSNKVTEKGKDVELRCDPISGHTALYWYRQSLGQGLEFLIYFQGNSAPDKSGLPSDRFSAERTGGSVSTLTIQRTQQEDSAVYLCASSLGWGSYNEQFFGPGTRLTVL.

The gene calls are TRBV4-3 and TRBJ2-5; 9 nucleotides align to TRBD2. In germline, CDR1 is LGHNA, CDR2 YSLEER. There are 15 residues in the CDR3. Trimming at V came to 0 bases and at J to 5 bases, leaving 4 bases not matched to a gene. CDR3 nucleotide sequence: TGCGCCAGCAGCCAAGATCGACTAGCGGAGGAGACCCAGTACTTC. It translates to CASSQDRLAEETQYF.

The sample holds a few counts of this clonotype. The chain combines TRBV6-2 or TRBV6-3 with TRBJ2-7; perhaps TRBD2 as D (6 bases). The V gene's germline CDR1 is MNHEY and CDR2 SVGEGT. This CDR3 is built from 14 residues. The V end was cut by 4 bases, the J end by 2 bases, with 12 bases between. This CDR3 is CASSLTRNPYEQYF. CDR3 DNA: TGTGCCAGCAGTTTGACTAGGAACCCCTACGAGCAGTACTTC.

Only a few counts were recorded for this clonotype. Here the CDR3 DNA reads TGTGCCAGCACTTTTGCCGGGACTAGCGGATACGAGCAGTACTTC. It yields the protein CASTFAGTSGYEQYF. The gene calls are TRBV28 and TRBJ2-7, with 11 bases matching TRBD2. This CDR3 is built from 15 residues. Looked up from germline, CDR1 is MDHEN and CDR2 is SYDVKM. J gave up 4 bases and V 7 bases, and 9 bases lay outside the gene matches.

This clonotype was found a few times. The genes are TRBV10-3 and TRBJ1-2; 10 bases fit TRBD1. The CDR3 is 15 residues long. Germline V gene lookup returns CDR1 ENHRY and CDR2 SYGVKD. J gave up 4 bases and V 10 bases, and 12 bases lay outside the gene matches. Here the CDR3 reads CASHDRGLGSYGYTF. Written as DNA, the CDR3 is TGTGCCAGCCACGACAGGGGGCTTGGGAGCTATGGCTACACCTTC.

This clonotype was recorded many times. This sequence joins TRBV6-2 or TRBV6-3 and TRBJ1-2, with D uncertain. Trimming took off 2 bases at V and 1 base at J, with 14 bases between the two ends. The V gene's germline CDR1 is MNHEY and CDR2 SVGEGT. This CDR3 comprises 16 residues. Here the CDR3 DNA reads TGTGCCAGCAGTTACAAGTCGGGGATCTATAACTATGGCTACACCTTC. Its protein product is CASSYKSGIYNYGYTF.

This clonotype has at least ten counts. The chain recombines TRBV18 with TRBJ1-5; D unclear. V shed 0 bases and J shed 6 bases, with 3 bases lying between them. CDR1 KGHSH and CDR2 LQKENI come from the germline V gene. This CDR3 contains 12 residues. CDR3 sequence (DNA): TGTGCCAGCTCACCACCGGGTCAGCCCCAGCATTTT. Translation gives CASSPPGQPQHF.

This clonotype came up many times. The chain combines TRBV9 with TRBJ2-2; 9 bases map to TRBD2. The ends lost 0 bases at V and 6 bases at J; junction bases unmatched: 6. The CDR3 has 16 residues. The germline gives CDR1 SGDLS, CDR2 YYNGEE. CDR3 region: CASSVGYSGRPGELFF. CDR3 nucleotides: TGTGCCAGCAGCGTAGGGTATAGCGGGAGACCCGGGGAGCTGTTTTTT.

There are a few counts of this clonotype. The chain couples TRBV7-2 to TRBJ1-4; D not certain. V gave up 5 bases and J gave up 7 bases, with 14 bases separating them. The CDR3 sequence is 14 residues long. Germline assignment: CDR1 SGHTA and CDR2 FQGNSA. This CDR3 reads CASSTTTASEKLFF. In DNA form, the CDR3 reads TGTGCCAGCAGCACAACGACGGCTTCTGAAAAACTGTTTTTT.

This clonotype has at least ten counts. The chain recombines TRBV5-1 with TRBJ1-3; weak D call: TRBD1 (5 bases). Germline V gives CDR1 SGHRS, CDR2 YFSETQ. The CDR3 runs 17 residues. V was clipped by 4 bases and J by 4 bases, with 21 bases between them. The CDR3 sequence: CASSDDGGSMRGNTIYF. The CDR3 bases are TGCGCCAGCAGCGACGACGGGGGATCGATGCGGGGAAACACCATATATTTT.

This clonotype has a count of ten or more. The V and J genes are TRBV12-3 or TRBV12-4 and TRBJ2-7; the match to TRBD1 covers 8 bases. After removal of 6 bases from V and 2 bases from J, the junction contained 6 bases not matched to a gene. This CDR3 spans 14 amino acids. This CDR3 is CASRGTGGPYEQYF. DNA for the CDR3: TGTGCCAGCAGGGGGACAGGTGGACCCTACGAGCAGTACTTC.

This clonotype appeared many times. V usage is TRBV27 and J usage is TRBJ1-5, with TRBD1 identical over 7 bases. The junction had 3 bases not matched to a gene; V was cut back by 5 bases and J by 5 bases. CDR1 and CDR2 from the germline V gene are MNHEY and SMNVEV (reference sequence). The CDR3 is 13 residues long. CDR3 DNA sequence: TGTGCCAGCAGTCTAGGGACAGATCAGCCCCAGCATTTT. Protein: CASSLGTDQPQHF.

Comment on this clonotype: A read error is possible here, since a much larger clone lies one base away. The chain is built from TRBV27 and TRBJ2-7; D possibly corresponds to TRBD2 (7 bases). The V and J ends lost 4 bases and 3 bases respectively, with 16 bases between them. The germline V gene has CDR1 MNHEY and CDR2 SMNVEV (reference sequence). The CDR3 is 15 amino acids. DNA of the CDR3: TGTGCCAGCAGTTCTGGACGGGGGGCACTCTACGAGCAGTACTTC. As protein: CASSSGRGALYEQYF.

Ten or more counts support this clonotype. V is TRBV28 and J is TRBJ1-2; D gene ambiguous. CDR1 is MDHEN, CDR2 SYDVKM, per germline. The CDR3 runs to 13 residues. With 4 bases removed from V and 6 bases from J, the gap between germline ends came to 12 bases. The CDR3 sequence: CASSYLVSDGYTF. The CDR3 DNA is TGTGCCAGCAGTTACCTTGTGAGTGATGGCTACACCTTC.